A single TCR beta chain is shown here with its context. This clone was detected once. Its antigen is unknown. No base-level quality is on record; no much larger clone is a single base apart. Whole blood was collected in K2EDTA tubes by collaborating institutions according to the institutions' own protocols. Collaborator samples were shipped for TCRbeta analysis as frozen whole blood, isolated PBMCs, or DNA extracted from either sample type. The record originates from a study of blood T cell repertoires in COVID-19 (dated by TCRdb to 2020 to 2021). Describing the broader study: Samples from collaborators originated in the United States, Italy and Spain and spanned both the acute and convalescent phases of COVID-19. The prospective study material was composed of cDNA or gDNA derived from T cells, B-cell-depleted T cells, or PBMCs. The dataset comprised deeply sampled blood TCRbeta repertoires from subjects exposed to, actively infected with, or recovered from COVID-19. A freely available public database, intended as a resource for researchers studying the immune response to SARS-CoV-2, is where the repertoires were released. The samples were drawn from the first 160 participants of the ongoing ImmuneRACE study and from about 1,200 subjects provided by 6 global collaborators. A de-identified subject ID, COVID-19 status, age in years and sex were almost always included in the sample metadata. Where available, HLA class I and class II types were obtained from metadata supplied by the sample provider rather than from assay-based typing. The study at large found these results: Clinical and demographic metadata were provided uncurated, with the amount varying by source and participant.

TCRbeta CDR3 regions were amplified from genomic DNA by means of the immunoSEQ Assay, a bias-controlled multiplex PCR. Regarding the original processing steps: Within the assay, amplification of reference gene primers was used to estimate how many nucleated cells each sample contained. To quantify the absolute abundance of each unique TCRbeta CDR3 rearrangement, sequence reads were collapsed and filtered. For each sample, productive Simpson clonality was calculated as the square root of Simpson's diversity index over productive rearrangements. This is the immuneACCESS table as TCRdb keeps it, with only in-frame sequences that have V and J called. A part of the clones is gone; compared with another copy, unresolved V genes explain less than half, and the rest is unexplained. V and J calls and clone size are copied from that table; D and trimming were computed from the DNA. A total of about 24,000 clones appear in this sample, over 65% of them only once. Together, the top ten hold about a fifth of the sample.

The cysteine opens and the phenylalanine closes a CDR3 of 14 amino acids. Only the CDR3 region is kept as DNA, spanning 42 bases read in frame from base 1. The CDR1 and CDR2 encoded by the germline V gene (reference sequence) are DFQATT and SNEGSKA. Trimmed from V: 3 bases; trimmed from J: 7 bases; junction bases lacking a gene match: 9. The sequence was collected from a human donor in a cohort sampled during active or convalescent COVID-19. In this chain, TRBV20-1 is recombined with TRBJ1-5; TRBD1 agrees with 7 junctional bases. The sample comprised peripheral blood. The bases are TGCAGTGCTAGTGACGAGGGGGCAAGACAGCCCCAGCATTTT. This is translated as CSASDEGARQPQHF.